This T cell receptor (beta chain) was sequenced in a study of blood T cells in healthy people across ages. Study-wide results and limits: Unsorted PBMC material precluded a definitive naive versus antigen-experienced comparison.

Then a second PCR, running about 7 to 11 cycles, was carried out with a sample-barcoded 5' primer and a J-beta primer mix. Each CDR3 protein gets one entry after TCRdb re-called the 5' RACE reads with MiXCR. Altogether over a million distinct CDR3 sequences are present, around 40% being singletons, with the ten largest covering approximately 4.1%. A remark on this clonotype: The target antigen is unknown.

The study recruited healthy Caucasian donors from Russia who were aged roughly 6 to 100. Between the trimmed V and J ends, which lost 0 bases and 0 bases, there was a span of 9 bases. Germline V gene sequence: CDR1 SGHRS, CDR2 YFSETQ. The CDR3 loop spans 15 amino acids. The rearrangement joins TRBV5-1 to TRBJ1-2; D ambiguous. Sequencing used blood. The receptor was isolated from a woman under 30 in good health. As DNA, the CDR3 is TGCGCCAGCAGCTTGGCGGCCCCAGCTAACTATGGCTACACCTTC. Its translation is CASSLAAPANYGYTF. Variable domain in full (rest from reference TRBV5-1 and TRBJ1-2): KAGVTQTPRYLIKTRGQQVTLSCSPISGHRSVSWYQQTPGQGLQFLFEYFSETQRNKGNFPGRFSGRQFSNSRSEMNVSTLELGDSALYLCASSLAAPANYGYTFGSGTRLTVV.